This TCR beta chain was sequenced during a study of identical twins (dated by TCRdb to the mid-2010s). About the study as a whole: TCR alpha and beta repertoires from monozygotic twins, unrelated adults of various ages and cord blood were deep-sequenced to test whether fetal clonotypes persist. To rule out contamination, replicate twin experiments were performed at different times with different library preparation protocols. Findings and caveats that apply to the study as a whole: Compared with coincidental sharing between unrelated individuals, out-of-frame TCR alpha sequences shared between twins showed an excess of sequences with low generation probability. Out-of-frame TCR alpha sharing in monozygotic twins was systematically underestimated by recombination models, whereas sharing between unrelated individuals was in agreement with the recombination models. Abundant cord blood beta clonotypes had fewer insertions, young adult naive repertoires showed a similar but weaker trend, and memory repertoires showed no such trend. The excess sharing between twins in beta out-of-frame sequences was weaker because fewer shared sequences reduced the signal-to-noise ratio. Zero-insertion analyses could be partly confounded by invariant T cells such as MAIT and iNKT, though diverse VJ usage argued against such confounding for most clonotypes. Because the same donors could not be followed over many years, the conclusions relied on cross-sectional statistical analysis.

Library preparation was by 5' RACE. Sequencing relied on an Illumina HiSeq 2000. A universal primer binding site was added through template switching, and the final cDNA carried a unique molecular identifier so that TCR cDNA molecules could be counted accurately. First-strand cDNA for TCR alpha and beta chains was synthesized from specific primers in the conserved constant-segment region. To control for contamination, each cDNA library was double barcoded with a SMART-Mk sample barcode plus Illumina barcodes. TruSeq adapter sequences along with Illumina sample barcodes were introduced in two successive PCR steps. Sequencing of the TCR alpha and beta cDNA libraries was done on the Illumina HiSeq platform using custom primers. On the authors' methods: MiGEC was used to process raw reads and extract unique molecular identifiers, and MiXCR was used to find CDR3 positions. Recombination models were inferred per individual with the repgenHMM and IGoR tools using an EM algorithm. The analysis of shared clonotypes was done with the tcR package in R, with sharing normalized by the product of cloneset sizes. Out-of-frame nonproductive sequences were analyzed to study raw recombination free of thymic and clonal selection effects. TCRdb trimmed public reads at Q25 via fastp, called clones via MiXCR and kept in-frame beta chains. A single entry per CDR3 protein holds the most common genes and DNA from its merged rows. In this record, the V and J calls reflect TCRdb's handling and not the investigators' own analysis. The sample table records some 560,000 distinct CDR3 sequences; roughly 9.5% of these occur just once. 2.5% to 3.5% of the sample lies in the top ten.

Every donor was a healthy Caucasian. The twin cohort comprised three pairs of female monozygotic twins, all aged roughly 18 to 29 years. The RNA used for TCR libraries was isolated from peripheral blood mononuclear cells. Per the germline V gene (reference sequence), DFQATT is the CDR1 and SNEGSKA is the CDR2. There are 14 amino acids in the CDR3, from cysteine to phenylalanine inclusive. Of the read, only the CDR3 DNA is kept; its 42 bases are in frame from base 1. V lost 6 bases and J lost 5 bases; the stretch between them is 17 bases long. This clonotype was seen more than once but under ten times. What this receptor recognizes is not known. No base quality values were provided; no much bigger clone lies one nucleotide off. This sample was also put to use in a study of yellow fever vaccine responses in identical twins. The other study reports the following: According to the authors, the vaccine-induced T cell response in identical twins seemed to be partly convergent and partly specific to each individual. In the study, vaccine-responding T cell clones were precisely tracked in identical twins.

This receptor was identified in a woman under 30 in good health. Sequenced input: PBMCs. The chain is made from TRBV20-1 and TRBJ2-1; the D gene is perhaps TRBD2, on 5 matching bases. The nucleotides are TGCAGTGCCCCTCCCCGGGAAAGGGACAATGAGCAGTTCTTC. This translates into CSAPPRERDNEQFF.